These T cell receptor beta chains were read from a single sample in a study of blood T cell repertoires in COVID-19. TCRdb keeps only in-frame clones here, not all; method: immunoSEQ multiplex PCR. This table has around 100,000 clones, more than 90% appearing once. Source material: peripheral blood. These receptors came from a woman between 45 and 65 years old with COVID-19, enrolled during active disease. CDR3s include the opening cysteine and the closing phenylalanine or tryptophan.

v_gene: TRBV10-2
CDR3aa: CASRATGESGNTIYF

v_gene: TRBV3-1/TRBV3-2
CDR3aa: CASSPRQGSSPLHF

v_gene: TRBV27
CDR3aa: CASSLTTGGTTSYGYTF

v_gene: TRBV5-4
CDR3aa: CASTSDRGRVGYTF

v_gene: TRBV3-1/TRBV3-2
CDR3aa: CASSQTGNTEAFF

v_gene: TRBV6-6
CDR3aa: CASSPPGTGVATNEKLFF

v_gene: TRBV11-2
CDR3aa: CASSLGFRDTANEKLFF

v_gene: TRBV6-2/TRBV6-3
CDR3aa: CASSYHASADGYTF

v_gene: TRBV7-3
CDR3aa: CASSRDRQSGEQFF

v_gene: TRBV9
CDR3aa: CASSLGYNSPLHF

v_gene: TRBV6-6
CDR3aa: CASRASSYNEQFF

v_gene: TRBV5-5
CDR3aa: CASSFGTGPEKLFF

v_gene: TRBV12-1
CDR3aa: CASSFAGTSVTGELFF

v_gene: TRBV18
CDR3aa: CASSPTGLNTEAFF